These 27 T cell receptor beta chains originate from one sample sequenced in a study of blood T cell repertoires in COVID-19. TCRdb's table, derived via immunoSEQ multiplex PCR, lists solely in-frame clones and lacks some. The sample carries roughly 40,000 clones, more than 75% recorded once. The specimen was peripheral blood. The origin of the receptors is a man aged 65-85 years with active or convalescent COVID-19.

The V call is TRBV29-1, the J call TRBJ2-3; no clear D gene. The ends were cut back, 1 base at V and 7 bases at J, with 15 bases in the middle. CDR3 length: 14 residues. Germline-derived CDR1 and CDR2 are SQVTM and ANQGSEA. The CDR3 region has the DNA TGCAGCGTTGAAGTTCGCCCCTTCAGGAATACGCAGTATTTT. Its protein product is CSVEVRPFRNTQYF.

V usage is TRBV6-2 or TRBV6-3 and J usage is TRBJ1-1; a possible D gene is TRBD1 (5 bases). The V end was cut by 0 bases, the J end by 5 bases, with 13 bases between. The CDR3 is 15 residues long. CDR1 and CDR2 from the germline V gene are MNHEY and SVGEGT. The CDR3 nucleotides are TGTGCCAGCAGTTACTCGCCCCAGGGCCGGACTGAAGCTTTCTTT. Encoded protein: CASSYSPQGRTEAFF.

The V and J genes are TRBV6-5 and TRBJ1-3; D is unclear. CDR1 is MNHEY and CDR2 is SVGAGI in the germline V gene. Trimming removed 10 bases at V and 3 bases at J, with 10 bases between. The CDR3 totals 12 residues. The CDR3 loop is CATGGFGNTIYF. The DNA of the CDR3 is TGTGCCACGGGAGGGTTTGGAAACACCATATATTTT.

The gene calls are TRBV6-6 and TRBJ2-2, with 7 positions matching TRBD1. This CDR3 has 15 amino acids. The J segment lost 6 bases and the V segment lost 6 bases, leaving 10 bases of the junction unmatched. Germline lookup yields CDR1 MNHNY and CDR2 SVGAGI (reference sequence). The CDR3 sequence: CASSPRRGQPGELFF. For the CDR3, the DNA is TGTGCCAGCAGCCCGAGAAGGGGGCAGCCCGGGGAGCTGTTTTTT.

The chain combines TRBV5-1 with TRBJ2-5; 9 bases are shared with TRBD2. V was pared by 1 base and J by 2 bases, with 6 bases of the junction left unmatched. The CDR3 is made up of 16 amino acids. In germline, CDR1 is SGHRS, CDR2 YFSETQ. CDR3 in amino acids: CASSLTTSGIQETQYF. The CDR3 DNA follows: TGCGCCAGCAGCTTGACGACTAGCGGTATACAAGAGACCCAGTACTTC.

The rearrangement joins TRBV30 to TRBJ1-1; D is possibly TRBD1 (6 bases). This CDR3 has 14 residues. Germline CDR1 reads GTSNPN; CDR2 reads SVGIG (reference sequence). V was trimmed by 2 bases and J by 2 bases, leaving 12 bases between them. CDR3: CAWSKLTGNTEAFF. Here the CDR3 DNA reads TGTGCCTGGAGTAAGTTGACAGGAAACACTGAAGCTTTCTTT.

The V and J genes are TRBV7-2 and TRBJ2-3; TRBD2 aligns across 9 bases. From germline, CDR1 is SGHTA and CDR2 FQGNSA. The CDR3 is 15 residues long. The ends lost 2 bases at V and 3 bases at J; junction bases unmatched: 3. The CDR3 coding sequence is TGTGCCAGCAGCTTATTGCGGGGGGGGACAGATACGCAGTATTTT. It specifies CASSLLRGGTDTQYF.

This clone was seen only once. The chain links TRBV30 to TRBJ2-5; possibly TRBD2 for D (7 bases). V was cut by 1 base and J by 5 bases, with 11 bases left in between. The CDR3 contains 13 residues. Germline V CDR1 and CDR2: GTSNPN, SVGIG (reference sequence). CDR3 nucleotides: TGTGCCTGGAGTGCGGGGGGCGGGGAGACCCAGTACTTC. Amino acids: CAWSAGGGETQYF.

The chain has TRBV14 and TRBJ2-1; 8 bases align to TRBD2. Germline loops: CDR1 SGHDN, CDR2 FVKESK. The V segment lost 3 bases and the J segment 5 bases; nucleotides outside the gene matches: 12. This CDR3 comprises 17 residues. The CDR3: CASSHLAGSARHNEQFF. The DNA of the CDR3 is TGTGCCAGCAGCCATTTAGCGGGAAGCGCGAGGCACAATGAGCAGTTCTTC. The full variable domain, completed using reference TRBV14 and TRBJ2-1, is EAGVTQFPSHSVIEKGQTVTLRCDPISGHDNLYWYRRVMGKEIKFLLHFVKESKQDESGMPNNRFLAERTGGTYSTLKVQPAELEDSGVYFCASSHLAGSARHNEQFFGPGTRLTVL.

The chain employs TRBV6-4 and TRBJ2-3; 8 positions agree with TRBD2. CDR3 length equals 16 residues. Germline-derived CDR1 and CDR2 are MRHNA and SNTAGT. The V gene end was trimmed by 0 bases and the J gene end by 0 bases; junction bases not matched to a gene: 2. This chain's CDR3 is CASSDSAGGSTDTQYF. Written as DNA, the CDR3 is TGTGCCAGCAGTGACTCTGCGGGGGGTAGCACAGATACGCAGTATTTT.

The rearrangement joins TRBV11-2 to TRBJ2-5, with D possibly being TRBD2 (6 bases). V lost 8 bases to trimming and J lost 7 bases, with 17 bases between them. The CDR3 is 13 residues long. The germline V gene has CDR1 SGHAT and CDR2 FQNNGV. The CDR3 spells CASAQEGPGTQYF. CDR3 in DNA: TGTGCCAGCGCCCAGGAGGGGCCCGGGACCCAGTACTTC.

A remark on this clone: Sequence at one end of the junction differs from germline and may be a read error. V is TRBV30 and J is TRBJ1-1, with 7 bases identical to TRBD1. This CDR3 has 11 amino acids. The germline V gene has CDR1 GTSNPN and CDR2 SVGIG (reference sequence). CDR3 coding DNA: TGTGCCTGGAGTCCTACAGGGGAAGTTTTCTTT. Its protein is CAWSPTGEVFF.

V is TRBV24-1 and J is TRBJ1-5, with D perhaps matching TRBD1 (6 bases). V lost 6 bases to trimming and J lost 2 bases, with 7 bases between them. Germline loops: CDR1 KGHDR, CDR2 SFDVKD. This CDR3 is 13 amino acids long. The CDR3 here is CATSPGGNQPQHF. In DNA, the CDR3 is TGTGCCACCAGTCCAGGGGGCAATCAGCCCCAGCATTTT.

This chain links TRBV5-4 with TRBJ1-6; D ambiguous. Germline-derived CDR1 and CDR2 are SGHNT and YYREEE (reference sequence). The V and J ends lost 4 bases and 12 bases respectively, with 17 bases between them. The CDR3 is 14 residues long. The CDR3 nucleotides are TGTGCCAGCAGCCTACTCGGATTCGGAGAACCCCTCCACTTT. It codes for CASSLLGFGEPLHF.

This chain connects TRBV6-5 to TRBJ2-1, with D possibly matching TRBD2 (5 bases). CDR1 is MNHEY, CDR2 SVGAGI, per germline. V was clipped by 0 bases and J by 9 bases, with 12 bases between them. CDR3 length: 14 residues. DNA of the CDR3: TGTGCCAGCAGTTACTCGATAACGGGGTTTGAGCAGTTCTTC. It is translated as CASSYSITGFEQFF.

The gene calls are TRBV4-1 and TRBJ2-4; possible D gene TRBD1, 6 bases. The V gene's germline CDR1 is MGHRA and CDR2 YSYEKL. The V end was cut by 1 base, the J end by 0 bases, with 16 bases between. This CDR3 is built from 18 residues. The chain's CDR3 is CASSQGRQGPLAKNIQYF. The CDR3 region has the DNA TGCGCCAGCAGCCAAGGACGGCAGGGGCCCCTAGCCAAAAACATTCAGTACTTC.

V and J are TRBV7-3 and TRBJ2-1; no clear D gene. The germline V gene has CDR1 SGHTA and CDR2 FQGTGA. The CDR3 totals 11 residues. The V gene lost 7 bases and the J gene lost 6 bases, with 7 bases spanning the gap. This CDR3 reads CASNSGNEQFF. The CDR3 DNA reads as TGTGCCAGCAACTCGGGCAATGAGCAGTTCTTC.

The V and J genes are TRBV10-1 and TRBJ2-7; 9 bases line up with TRBD1. The trim removed 3 bases at V and 4 bases at J, leaving 10 bases unmatched. CDR1 WNHNN and CDR2 SYGVQD come from the germline V gene (reference sequence). The CDR3 is 16 amino acids. DNA of the CDR3: TGCGCCAGCAGTGATGGGGCCCTCGGGACAGGGTACGAGCAGTACTTC. It is translated as CASSDGALGTGYEQYF.

This clone appeared a few times. The V gene is TRBV28, the J gene TRBJ1-1, with 7 bases fitting TRBD1. The ends lost 6 bases at V and 13 bases at J; junction bases unmatched: 17. Germline V gene lookup returns CDR1 MDHEN and CDR2 SYDVKM. The CDR3 is 14 residues long. The CDR3 nucleotides read TGTGCCAGCAGGGCCGGGGGCGACAGGGATCGGGGTTTCTTT. Residues: CASRAGGDRDRGFF.

This chain links TRBV30 with TRBJ2-4; 8 bases are a match to TRBD1. With 2 bases clipped from V and 2 bases from J, the junction kept 2 bases outside the gene matches. Germline CDR1 GTSNPN, CDR2 SVGIG (reference sequence). This CDR3 is 14 amino acids long. The CDR3 coding sequence is TGTGCCTGGAGTCTCAGGGGGCCCAAAAACATTCAGTACTTC. Its protein product is CAWSLRGPKNIQYF. Full variable domain (rest looked up from reference TRBV30 and TRBJ2-4): SQTIHQWPATLVQPVGSPLSLECTVEGTSNPNLYWYRQAAGRGLQLLFYSVGIGQISSEVPQNLSASRPQDRQFILSSKKLLLSDSGFYLCAWSLRGPKNIQYFGAGTRLSVL.

The chain employs TRBV7-9 and TRBJ2-3; possible D gene TRBD2, 6 bases. V was clipped by 4 bases and J by 2 bases, with 13 bases between them. The CDR3 extends over 15 amino acids. CDR1 and CDR2 (germline): SEHNR, FQNEAQ (reference sequence). CDR3 nucleotides: TGTGCCAGCAGCTGGGGTAGCGGCAACACAGATACGCAGTATTTT. This translates into CASSWGSGNTDTQYF.

This clone came up once. The chain uses TRBV6-5 and TRBJ1-5; D remains unclear. The V gene lost 6 bases and the J gene lost 9 bases, with 15 bases spanning the gap. Per the germline V gene, CDR1 is MNHEY and CDR2 is SVGAGI. This CDR3 has 13 amino acids. The CDR3 is CASSPGSAWPQHF. As DNA, the CDR3 is TGTGCCAGCAGCCCGGGGTCCGCATGGCCCCAGCATTTT.

This sequence joins TRBV30 and TRBJ2-2; 9 positions match TRBD1. The V and J ends lost 8 bases and 3 bases, in that order; junction bases with no gene match: 10. The CDR3 is 15 amino acids. CDR1 is GTSNPN and CDR2 is SVGIG in the germline V gene (reference sequence). CDR3 in DNA: TGTGCCCACCTCGGACAGGGGAGGTACACCGGGGAGCTGTTTTTT. It is translated as CAHLGQGRYTGELFF.

The gene calls are TRBV19 and TRBJ2-7, with D perhaps matching TRBD2 (6 bases). The CDR3 spans 12 residues. Germline CDR1 LNHDA, CDR2 SQIVND (reference sequence). The germline V and J ends were trimmed by 9 bases and 0 bases, with 9 bases remaining between them. The CDR3 sequence: CASAGSSYEQYF. CDR3 sequence (DNA): TGTGCCAGCGCCGGGAGCTCCTACGAGCAGTACTTC.

This sequence joins TRBV29-1 and TRBJ2-7; TRBD1 might be the D (6 bases). The CDR3 contains 12 residues. Trimming shortened V by 4 bases and J by 3 bases, and 10 bases separated the two germline ends. The germline V gene encodes CDR1 SQVTM and CDR2 ANQGSEA. CDR3 DNA: TGCAGCGTTGGGCCAGGGGTCTACGAGCAGTACTTC. This encodes CSVGPGVYEQYF.

The chain couples TRBV5-1 to TRBJ1-6; maybe TRBD1 (6 bases). Trimming pared 4 bases from V and 7 bases from J, leaving 12 bases between. This CDR3 is 14 amino acids long. Germline CDR1 and CDR2: SGHRS and YFSETQ. The CDR3 region has the DNA TGCGCCAGCAGCCCCTATACAGGGAATTCACCCCTCCACTTT. It translates to CASSPYTGNSPLHF.

This rearrangement joins TRBV7-2 to TRBJ1-5, with D possibly TRBD1 on 5 matching bases. Per germline, CDR1 SGHTA and CDR2 FQGNSA. This CDR3 is built from 14 residues. V lost 5 bases and J lost 3, with 11 bases in between. CDR3 residues: CASSTRGTNQPQHF. The CDR3 nucleotides read TGTGCCAGCAGCACTCGGGGGACCAATCAGCCCCAGCATTTT.